The following is a T cell receptor beta chain sequence with its context. The sample belongs to a study of blood T cell repertoires in COVID-19. About the study: T cells, B-cell-depleted T cells, or PBMCs supplied cDNA or gDNA.

The CDR3 contains 15 residues. Germline V gene lookup returns CDR1 LNHDA and CDR2 SQIVND (reference sequence). V was cut by 5 bases and J by 2 bases, with 13 bases left in between. Profiling relied on immunoSEQ multiplex PCR, and the TCRdb table lists in-frame clones only, not all of them. The table records around 60,000 clones, approximately 77% of them present only once. The chain has TRBV19 and TRBJ1-5; D remains unclear. The receptor was derived from a human donor in a cohort sampled during active COVID-19. Sequenced material: peripheral blood. CDR3 sequence reads: CASSYAGFGNQPQHF. The CDR3 DNA sequence: TGTGCCAGTAGTTACGCGGGCTTTGGCAATCAGCCCCAGCATTTT.